The T cell receptor (beta chain) under discussion was sequenced for a study of human T cells and chemical hapten exposure listed by TCRdb under 2021. The study in broad terms: For sensitization, 2% DPC in acetone was applied to a roughly 2 cm by roughly 2 cm area of upper inner arm skin. Weekly therapeutic DPC doses were additionally applied to the scalp of patients throughout the roughly 24-week study period. Patch testing on the upper back used Finn chambers containing 0.01% DPC, with scoring done after 6 days according to International Contact Dermatitis Research Group standards. The mostly female patient cohort included alopecia areata with under or over 50% scalp involvement, alopecia totalis and alopecia universalis. Libraries were pooled for sequencing, and per-sample TCR yields varied mainly because of small differences in library volumes within the pool. This study followed changes in the peripheral blood TCR repertoire in vivo during primary and secondary sensitization of alopecia patients to the hapten diphenylcyclopropenone (DPC). Blood samples were taken from patients before sensitization (week 0) and then at 2, 6 and about 24 weeks after DPC sensitization. Twenty-nine alopecia patients provided blood for TCR sequencing at one to four time points (pre-sensitization, 2, 6 and 24 weeks). Study-wide conclusions, independent of this receptor: The number of PT1 expanded TCRs positively correlated with patch test score, significant at thresholds 8, 16 and 32 but not 4. Because all patients had alopecia, a presumed autoimmune disease, the immune response of the patients might differ from that of healthy individuals. DPC sensitization did not change how many TCRs were above 1 in 1000 frequency, and no evidence was found of alterations in global repertoire structure. Expanded TCRs formed significantly more large CDR3 similarity clusters than pre-sensitization or healthy control sets, consistent with antigen-driven responses. Repeated subsampling changed both the strength of the expansion versus patch-test correlation and the threshold at which the correlation became significant.

This clonotype was observed a few times. The antigen it binds to is not known. Base qualities are missing; no much larger clone stands one base away. Taken with the paper, the label for time point translates to: pre-sensitization, week 0. The treatment or condition label corresponds to: therapeutic diphenylcyclopropenone sensitization with weekly scalp DPC. Blood at each patch-test visit was drawn before the patch test was applied. Eligible patients were aged 18 to 70, diagnosed with alopecia, deemed suitable for DPC therapy, and excluded if pregnant. Total RNA was extracted from unfractionated whole blood that had been collected in Tempus Blood RNA tubes. Receptor libraries were prepared by RACE. The sequencer listed for this sample is NextSeq 500. During library preparation, unique molecular identifiers were attached to individual cDNA molecules so that TCRs could be counted quantitatively and reproducibly. For every blood RNA sample, sequencing covered both the TCR alpha and TCR beta chains. The original pipeline was this. Samples had a median of 95,638 TCRs, with a range from roughly 20,000 to 690,600. The Decombinator software suite was used to annotate V, J and CDR3 in the TCR reads. For PS versus PT1 abundance plots, all samples were subsampled to the same number of TCRs (28,000). Expanded TCRs were defined as absent before sensitization and observed at least eight times at the 2-week time point. The public reads were quality trimmed at Q25 with fastp and then assembled into clones with MiXCR by TCRdb, keeping productive beta chains. Every CDR3 protein is listed once, alongside the most common genes and DNA of its rows. TCRdb, rather than the study authors, made the V and J calls. Counted in this sample were fewer than 140,000 distinct CDR3 sequences; about 12% of them appeared once. More than 1.5% of the sample belongs to the ten largest clones.

From a lookup of the germline V gene, CDR1 and CDR2 are SGHTA and FQGNSA. V loses 1 base of germline sequence and J loses 4 bases, and the interval between the two ends is 10 bases. The CDR3 spans 15 residues, from the cysteine through the phenylalanine. The retained sequence is limited to the CDR3, 45 bases, with the frame set at the first base. The sequence is built from TRBV7-2 and TRBJ2-2; too little of a D gene remains to name it. The source of this sequence is a woman between 45 and 65 years old with alopecia areata. Some clones in this sample may be carry-over from other donors' samples. The source material was whole blood, sampled in connection with sensitization to the hapten diphenylcyclopropenone (DPC). The nucleotide sequence reads TGTGCCAGCAGCTTAGGCCTACCCGGCACCGGGGAGCTGTTTTTT. It codes for CASSLGLPGTGELFF.